Described below is a single T cell receptor beta chain sequence and its context. Its antigen is not identified. This entry comes from a study of shared clonotypes between healthy human individuals. Into CD45RA+ naive and CD45RA-negative memory subsets, the CD4+ cells were split. Study-wide points: Inspection by rarefaction showed sorted-subset sequencing to be incomplete despite large depth. Few donors restricted represented genetic and exposure-history diversity.

The germline V gene encodes CDR1 SGHRS and CDR2 YFSETQ. The CDR3 sequence is 17 residues long. V lost 4 bases, J lost 4 bases, and 9 bases stayed unmatched. Clones were sequenced by immunoSEQ multiplex PCR, and TCRdb holds only the in-frame ones, with some missing. The data show more than 1.2 million clones, about 98.5% seen once. The rearrangement uses TRBV5-1 and TRBJ2-1; 12 bases fit TRBD2. This clonotype was sampled from a young man in good health. The sample consisted of naive CD4+ T cells sorted from blood. Subset of the sample: CD45RA+ positively selected. The CDR3 spells CASSPAPSGRAYNEQFF. Written as DNA, the CDR3 is TGCGCCAGCAGCCCTGCTCCTAGCGGGAGGGCATACAATGAGCAGTTCTTC. The entire variable domain, with the rest obtained from reference TRBV5-1 and TRBJ2-1, is as follows: KAGVTQTPRYLIKTRGQQVTLSCSPISGHRSVSWYQQTPGQGLQFLFEYFSETQRNKGNFPGRFSGRQFSNSRSEMNVSTLELGDSALYLCASSPAPSGRAYNEQFFGPGTRLTVL.